This T cell receptor (beta chain) was identified in a study of blood T cell repertoires in COVID-19 (TCRdb year 2020). In the study overall: Samples from collaborators originated in the United States, Italy and Spain and spanned both the acute and convalescent phases of COVID-19. The prospective study material was composed of cDNA or gDNA derived from T cells, B-cell-depleted T cells, or PBMCs. Deeply sampled blood TCRbeta repertoires from subjects exposed to, actively infected with, or recovered from COVID-19 were included in the dataset. A freely available public database, intended as a resource for researchers studying the immune response to SARS-CoV-2, is where the repertoires were released. The samples were drawn from two sources: the first 160 participants of the ongoing ImmuneRACE study, and over 1,000 subjects contributed by 6 global collaborators. A de-identified subject ID, COVID-19 status, age in years and sex were almost always included in the sample metadata. Where available, HLA class I and class II types were taken from metadata supplied by the sample provider and were not determined by assay-based typing. The paper as a whole reports these results and caveats: The amount of clinical and demographic metadata varied by source and participant and was provided uncurated.

The immunoSEQ Assay, a bias-controlled multiplex PCR, was used to amplify TCRbeta CDR3 regions from genomic DNA. In the paper's pipeline: Nucleated cell counts per sample were estimated from amplification of reference gene primers within the assay. To quantify the absolute abundance of each unique TCRbeta CDR3 rearrangement, sequence reads were collapsed and filtered. For each sample, productive Simpson clonality was calculated as the square root of Simpson's diversity index across productive rearrangements. Here the immuneACCESS table is served through TCRdb, limited to in-frame sequences with V and J called. Missing clones are a known gap in these copies; in checked studies unresolved V genes cover under half, and the rest lacks a known reason. From that table come the V and J calls and clone size; the DNA was used to work out D and trimming. The sample records about 320,000 clones, roughly 90% of which are singletons. The ten largest account for roughly 10% of the sample.

One collaborating source in Seattle enrolled patients during active infection and followed them longitudinally through the course of disease. Collaborating institutions collected whole blood in K2EDTA tubes following their own protocols. Collaborator samples were shipped for TCRbeta analysis as frozen whole blood, isolated PBMCs, or DNA extracted from either sample type. Including the terminal cysteine and phenylalanine, the CDR3 comprises 12 residues. Of all the DNA, just the CDR3 is kept, 36 bases in frame from base 1. V and J lose 6 bases and 4 bases, and a span of 7 bases separates them. Details on this clone: Its specific antigen is unknown. The sample holds no much larger clone one base away, and base qualities are not on file.

This receptor chain uses TRBV12-3 or TRBV12-4 and TRBJ2-4, with the D gene not clear enough to name. This TCR was sampled from a woman in her twenties or thirties with COVID-19, enrolled during active disease. Sequencing was done on a sample of peripheral blood. The CDR3 protein: CASSPSKNIQYF. In nucleotides, the sequence is TGTGCCAGCAGCCCCTCGAAAAACATTCAGTACTTC.